A single sample is the source of the 5 T cell receptor beta chains below, sequenced in a study of regulatory T cells in long-lasting Graves disease. iRepertoire HTBI primers and Arm-PCR of CDR3 regions built TCR beta libraries. Using its own MiXCR run on the multiplex PCR reads, TCRdb lists one record per CDR3 protein. The sample shows under 450,000 distinct CDR3 sequences, 20% to 25% of them seen only once. Time point reported: persistent/refractory GD, antithyroid drugs over 5 years with positive TRAb. Generation of the TCR library employed RNA extracted from PBMCs. The sequencing used peripheral blood mononuclear cells (PBMCs), collected when the disease was refractory, from a patient treated with antithyroid drugs. Source of these receptors: a woman between 40 and 50 years old with Graves disease.

This clonotype was recorded a few times. The chain uses TRBV27 and TRBJ2-5; 7 nucleotides match TRBD1. Unmatched junction bases numbered 6, after V lost 6 bases and J lost 5 bases. Germline assignment: CDR1 MNHEY and CDR2 SMNVEV (reference sequence). CDR3 size: 13 residues. CDR3 region: CASSEGARETQYF. The CDR3 nucleotides read TGTGCCAGCAGCGAGGGGGCGCGGGAGACCCAGTACTTC.

The rearrangement uses TRBV29-1 and TRBJ2-1; TRBD1 is a possible D gene (6 bases). With 0 bases removed from V and 7 bases from J, the gap between germline ends came to 16 bases. The CDR3 is 15 amino acids. Germline CDR1 and CDR2: SQVTM and ANQGSEA. The CDR3 DNA is TGCAGCGTTGAAGATCTCAGGGGTCGGAGAAATGAGCAGTTCTTC. Amino acids: CSVEDLRGRRNEQFF.

This clonotype has a handful of counts. V usage is TRBV6-1 and J usage is TRBJ2-7; 11 nucleotides agree with TRBD2. With V trimmed by 6 bases and J by 2 bases, 12 bases remained unmatched. This CDR3 is 17 amino acids long. Germline V gene data show CDR1 as MNHNS and CDR2 as SASEGT. CDR3 coding DNA: TGTGCCAGCAGCCTGAATCCTAGCGGGAGGCCCCCCTACGAGCAGTACTTC. Protein product: CASSLNPSGRPPYEQYF.

This clonotype was seen many times. This rearrangement joins TRBV7-9 to TRBJ2-7; 11 nucleotides agree with TRBD2. The trim removed 5 bases at V and 6 bases at J, leaving 9 bases unmatched. Germline V gene data show CDR1 as SEHNR and CDR2 as FQNEAQ (reference sequence). CDR3 length: 15 amino acids. CDR3 region: CASSPRGLAGGEQYF. For the CDR3, the DNA is TGTGCCAGCAGCCCTAGAGGGCTAGCGGGAGGCGAGCAGTACTTC.

The table lists this clonotype with many counts. The chain employs TRBV19 and TRBJ1-1; the D is unclear. There are 14 residues in the CDR3. CDR1 and CDR2 from the germline V gene are LNHDA and SQIVND (reference sequence). Trimming left V 7 bases short and J 0 bases short, with 12 bases between. CDR3 in amino acids: CASNARRMNTEAFF. The DNA of the CDR3 is TGTGCCAGTAACGCTCGGAGGATGAACACTGAAGCTTTCTTT.